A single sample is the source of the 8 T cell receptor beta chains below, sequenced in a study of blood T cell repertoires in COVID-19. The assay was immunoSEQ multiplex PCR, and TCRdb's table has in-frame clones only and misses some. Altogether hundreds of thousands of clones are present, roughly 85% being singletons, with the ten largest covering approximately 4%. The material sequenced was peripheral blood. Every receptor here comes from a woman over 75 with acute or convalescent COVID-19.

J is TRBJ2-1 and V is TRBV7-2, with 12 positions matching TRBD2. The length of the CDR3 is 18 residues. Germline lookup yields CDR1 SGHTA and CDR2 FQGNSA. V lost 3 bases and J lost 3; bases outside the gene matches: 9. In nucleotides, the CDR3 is TGTGCCAGCAGCTTTACTAGCGGGGGGTCGGGGATCTACAATGAGCAGTTCTTC. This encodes CASSFTSGGSGIYNEQFF.

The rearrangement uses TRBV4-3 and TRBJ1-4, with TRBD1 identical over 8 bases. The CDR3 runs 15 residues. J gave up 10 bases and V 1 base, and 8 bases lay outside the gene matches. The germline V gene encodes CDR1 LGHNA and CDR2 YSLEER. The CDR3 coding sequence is TGCGCCAGCAGCCAAGGCGACAGGGGACGGGGAAAACTGTTTTTT. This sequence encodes CASSQGDRGRGKLFF.

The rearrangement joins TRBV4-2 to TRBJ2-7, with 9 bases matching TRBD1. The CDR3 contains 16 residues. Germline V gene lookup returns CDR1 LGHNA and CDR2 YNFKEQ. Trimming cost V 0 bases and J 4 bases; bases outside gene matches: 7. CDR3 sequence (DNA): TGTGCCAGCAGCCAAGATCGGACAGGGGTTGGTTACGAGCAGTACTTC. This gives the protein CASSQDRTGVGYEQYF.

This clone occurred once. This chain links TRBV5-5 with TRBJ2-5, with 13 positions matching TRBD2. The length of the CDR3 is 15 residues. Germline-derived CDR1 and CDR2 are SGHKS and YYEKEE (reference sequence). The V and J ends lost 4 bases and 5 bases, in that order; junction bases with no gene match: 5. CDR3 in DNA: TGTGCCAGCAGCCCAACTAGCGGGGGGGTGGAGACCCAGTACTTC. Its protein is CASSPTSGGVETQYF. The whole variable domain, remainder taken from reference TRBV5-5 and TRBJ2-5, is DAGVTQSPTHLIKTRGQQVTLRCSPISGHKSVSWYQQVLGQGPQFIFQYYEKEERGRGNFPDRFSARQFPNYSSELNVNALLLGDSALYLCASSPTSGGVETQYFGPGTRLLVL.

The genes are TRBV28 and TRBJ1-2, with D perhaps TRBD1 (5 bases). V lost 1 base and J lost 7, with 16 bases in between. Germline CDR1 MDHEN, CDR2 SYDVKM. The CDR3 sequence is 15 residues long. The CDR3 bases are TGTGCCAGCAGTTTATCGACGGGGGAGTACGGTGGCTACACCTTC. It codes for CASSLSTGEYGGYTF.

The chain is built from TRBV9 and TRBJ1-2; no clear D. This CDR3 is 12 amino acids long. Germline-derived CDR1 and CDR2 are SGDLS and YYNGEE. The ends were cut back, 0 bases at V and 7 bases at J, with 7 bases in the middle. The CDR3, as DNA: TGTGCCAGCAGCGTAGGGCCGGGTGGCTACACCTTC. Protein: CASSVGPGGYTF.

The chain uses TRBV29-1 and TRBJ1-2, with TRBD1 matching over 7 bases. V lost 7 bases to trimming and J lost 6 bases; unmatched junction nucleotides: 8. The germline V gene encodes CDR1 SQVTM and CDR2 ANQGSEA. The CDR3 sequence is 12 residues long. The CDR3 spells CSAKGQNHGYTF. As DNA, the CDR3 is TGCAGCGCTAAGGGACAGAATCATGGCTACACCTTC.

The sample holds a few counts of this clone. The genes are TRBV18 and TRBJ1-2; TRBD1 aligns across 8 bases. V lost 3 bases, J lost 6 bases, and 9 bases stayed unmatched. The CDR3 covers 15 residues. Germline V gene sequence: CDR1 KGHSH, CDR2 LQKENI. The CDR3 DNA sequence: TGTGCCAGCTCACCGAGGGAAAAACAGGGGGATGGCTACACCTTC. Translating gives CASSPREKQGDGYTF.